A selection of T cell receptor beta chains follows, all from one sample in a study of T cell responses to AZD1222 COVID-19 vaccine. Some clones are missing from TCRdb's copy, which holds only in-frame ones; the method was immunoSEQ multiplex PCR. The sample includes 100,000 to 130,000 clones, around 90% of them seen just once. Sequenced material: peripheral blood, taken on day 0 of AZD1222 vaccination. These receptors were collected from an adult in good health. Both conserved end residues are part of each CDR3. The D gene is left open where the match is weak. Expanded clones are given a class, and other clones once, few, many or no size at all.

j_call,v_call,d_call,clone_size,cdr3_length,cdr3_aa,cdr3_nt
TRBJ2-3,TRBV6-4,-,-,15,CASGPGGSGTDTQYF,TGTGCCAGCGGTCCCGGAGGCAGCGGCACAGATACGCAGTATTTT
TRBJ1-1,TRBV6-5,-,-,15,CASSRAGQLNTEAFF,TGTGCCAGCAGTCGTGCGGGACAACTGAACACTGAAGCTTTCTTT
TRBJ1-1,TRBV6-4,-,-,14,CASSDGTENTEAFF,TGTGCCAGCAGTGACGGGACGGAGAACACTGAAGCTTTCTTT
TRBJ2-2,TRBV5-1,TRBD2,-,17,CASSLATSGRYTGELFF,TGCGCCAGCAGCTTGGCAACTAGCGGGAGATACACCGGGGAGCTGTTTTTT
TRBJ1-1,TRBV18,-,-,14,CASSPPSERAEAFF,TGTGCCAGCTCACCACCTTCGGAAAGGGCTGAAGCTTTCTTT
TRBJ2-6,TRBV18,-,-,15,CASSSRDTGANVLTF,TGTGCCAGCTCATCCAGGGATACTGGGGCCAACGTCCTGACTTTC
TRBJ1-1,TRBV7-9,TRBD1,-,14,CASSFGTVNTEAFF,TGTGCCAGCAGCTTCGGGACAGTGAACACTGAAGCTTTCTTT
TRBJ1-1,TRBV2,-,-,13,CASIDRGRAEAFF,TGTGCCAGCATAGATAGGGGTCGGGCTGAAGCTTTCTTT
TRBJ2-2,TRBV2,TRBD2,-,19,CASSEEFALAGGKTGELFF,TGTGCCAGCAGTGAAGAGTTCGCCCTAGCGGGGGGAAAGACCGGGGAGCTGTTTTTT
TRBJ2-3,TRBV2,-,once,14,CASRGTQGADTQYF,TGTGCCAGCAGGGGGACCCAAGGGGCGGATACGCAGTATTTT
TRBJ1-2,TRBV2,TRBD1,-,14,CASSIRTGVGGYTF,TGTGCCAGCAGTATTAGGACAGGGGTCGGTGGCTACACCTTC
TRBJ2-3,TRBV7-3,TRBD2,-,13,CASSPLAGGTQYF,TGTGCCAGCAGCCCTCTAGCGGGAGGGACGCAGTATTTT
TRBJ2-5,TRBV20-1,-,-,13,CSASPAGQETQYF,TGCAGTGCTAGTCCGGCAGGGCAAGAGACCCAGTACTTC
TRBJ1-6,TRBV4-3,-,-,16,CASSQFSSASNSPLHF,TGCGCCAGCAGCCAATTTTCGTCAGCCAGTAATTCACCCCTCCACTTT
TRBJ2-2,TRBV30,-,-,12,CAWRVEAGELFF,TGTGCCTGGAGGGTAGAGGCCGGGGAGCTGTTTTTT
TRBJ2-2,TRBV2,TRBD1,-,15,CASGTGQGLAGELFF,TGTGCCAGCGGTACGGGACAGGGGCTCGCCGGGGAGCTGTTTTTT
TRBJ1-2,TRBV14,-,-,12,CASSQTEYGYTF,TGTGCCAGCAGCCAGACGGAGTATGGCTACACCTTC
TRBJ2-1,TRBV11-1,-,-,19,CASSLAWGLAGPQSNEQFF,TGTGCCAGCAGCTTAGCGTGGGGGCTAGCTGGACCTCAAAGCAATGAGCAGTTCTTC
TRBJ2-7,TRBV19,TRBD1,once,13,CASSEGQIYEQYF,TGTGCCAGTAGCGAGGGACAGATCTACGAGCAGTACTTC
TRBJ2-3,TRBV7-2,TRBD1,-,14,CASSPQGITDTQYF,TGTGCCAGCAGCCCACAGGGGATCACAGATACGCAGTATTTT
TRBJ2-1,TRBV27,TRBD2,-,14,CASSLGGAYNEQFF,TGTGCCAGCAGTTTAGGGGGGGCCTACAATGAGCAGTTCTTC
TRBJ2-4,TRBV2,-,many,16,CASSERQTLAKNIQYF,TGTGCCAGCAGTGAGAGGCAGACCCTAGCCAAAAACATTCAGTACTTC
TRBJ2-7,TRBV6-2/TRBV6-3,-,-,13,CASSYSVWYEQYF,TGTGCCAGCAGTTACTCGGTTTGGTACGAGCAGTACTTC
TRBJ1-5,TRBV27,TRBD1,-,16,CASSQSTGGGNQPQHF,TGTGCCAGCAGTCAATCGACAGGGGGCGGGAATCAGCCCCAGCATTTT
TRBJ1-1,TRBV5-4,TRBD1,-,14,CASSRRDREAEAFF,TGTGCCAGCAGCCGCCGCGACAGGGAGGCTGAAGCTTTCTTT
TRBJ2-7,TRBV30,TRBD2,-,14,CAWSDGTRGYEQYF,TGTGCCTGGAGTGACGGGACTAGGGGCTACGAGCAGTACTTC
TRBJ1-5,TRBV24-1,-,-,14,CATNGTDSNQPQHF,TGTGCCACCAACGGGACGGATAGCAATCAGCCCCAGCATTTT
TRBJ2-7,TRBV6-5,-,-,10,CASNNFEQYF,TGTGCCAGCAATAACTTCGAGCAGTACTTC
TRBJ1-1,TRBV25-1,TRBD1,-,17,CASSEYISRGRNTEAFF,TGTGCCAGCAGTGAATATATATCGAGGGGGCGGAACACTGAAGCTTTCTTT
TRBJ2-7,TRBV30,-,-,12,CVLVDTSYEQYF,TGTGTACTCGTGGACACTTCCTACGAGCAGTACTTC
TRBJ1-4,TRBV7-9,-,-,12,CASSLPNEKLFF,TGTGCCAGCAGCTTACCTAATGAAAAACTGTTTTTT
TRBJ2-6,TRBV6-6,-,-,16,CASSYSGLAGANVLTF,TGTGCCAGCAGTTACTCTGGACTGGCAGGGGCCAACGTCCTGACTTTC
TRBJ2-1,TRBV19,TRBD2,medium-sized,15,CASSITSGAYNEQFF,TGTGCCAGTAGTATAACTAGCGGGGCCTACAATGAGCAGTTCTTC
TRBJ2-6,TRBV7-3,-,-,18,CASSLTWEGRYGANVLTF,TGTGCCAGCAGCTTAACGTGGGAAGGGAGATACGGGGCCAACGTCCTGACTTTC
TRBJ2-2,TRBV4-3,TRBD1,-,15,CASSTQTGSTGELFF,TGCGCCAGCAGCACCCAGACAGGGTCCACCGGGGAGCTGTTTTTT
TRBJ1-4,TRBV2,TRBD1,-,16,CASSGLSTGIGEKLFF,TGTGCCAGCAGTGGCCTTTCGACAGGGATAGGTGAAAAACTGTTTTTT
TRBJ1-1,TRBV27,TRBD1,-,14,CASSLDYRGTEAFF,TGTGCCAGCAGTTTAGACTACAGGGGCACTGAAGCTTTCTTT
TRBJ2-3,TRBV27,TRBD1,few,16,CASAIQGEIRVDTQYF,TGTGCCAGCGCGATACAGGGGGAGATTCGAGTAGATACGCAGTATTTT
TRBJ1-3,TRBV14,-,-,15,CASSQGTFSGNTIYF,TGTGCCAGCAGCCAAGGGACTTTCTCTGGAAACACCATATATTTT
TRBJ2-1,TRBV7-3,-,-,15,CASSFGPSPGNEQFF,TGTGCCAGCAGCTTTGGACCAAGCCCCGGAAATGAGCAGTTCTTC
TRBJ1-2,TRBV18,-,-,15,CASSPYNGLNYGYTF,TGTGCCAGCTCACCATATAACGGACTAAACTATGGCTACACCTTC
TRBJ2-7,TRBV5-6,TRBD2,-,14,CASSFPGLAYEQYF,TGTGCCAGCAGCTTCCCGGGACTAGCCTACGAGCAGTACTTC
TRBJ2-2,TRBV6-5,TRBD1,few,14,CASNWDRETGELFF,TGTGCCAGCAATTGGGACAGGGAGACCGGGGAGCTGTTTTTT
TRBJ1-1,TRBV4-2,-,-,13,CASSQDWGTEAFF,TGTGCCAGCAGCCAAGATTGGGGCACTGAAGCTTTCTTT
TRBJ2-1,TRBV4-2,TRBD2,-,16,CASSQDGGSSYNEQFF,TGTGCCAGCAGCCAAGACGGCGGGAGCTCCTACAATGAGCAGTTCTTC
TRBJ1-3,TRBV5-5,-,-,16,CASSPRQKDSGNTIYF,TGTGCCAGCAGCCCACGACAGAAAGACTCTGGAAACACCATATATTTT
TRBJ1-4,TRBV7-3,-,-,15,CASSPQGGGNEKLFF,TGTGCCAGCAGCCCACAGGGAGGGGGTAATGAAAAACTGTTTTTT
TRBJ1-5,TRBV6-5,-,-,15,CASVSGGDHNQPQHF,TGTGCCAGCGTGAGCGGGGGGGACCACAATCAGCCCCAGCATTTT
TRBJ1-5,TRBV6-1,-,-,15,CASSEAQVPNQPQHF,TGTGCCAGCAGTGAAGCCCAGGTCCCCAATCAGCCCCAGCATTTT
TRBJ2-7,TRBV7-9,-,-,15,CASSPSRLGSYEQYF,TGTGCCAGCAGCCCCTCGCGGCTGGGCTCCTACGAGCAGTACTTC
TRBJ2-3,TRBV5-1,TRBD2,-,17,CASSPGTSGWGTDTQYF,TGCGCCAGCAGTCCCGGGACTAGCGGGTGGGGCACAGATACGCAGTATTTT
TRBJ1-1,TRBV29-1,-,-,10,CSGMNTEAFF,TGCAGCGGCATGAACACTGAAGCTTTCTTT
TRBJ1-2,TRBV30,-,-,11,CAWGGRTGYTF,TGTGCCTGGGGGGGGAGGACCGGCTACACCTTC
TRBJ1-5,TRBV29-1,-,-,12,CSVVSGNQPQHF,TGCAGCGTTGTCTCGGGCAATCAGCCCCAGCATTTT
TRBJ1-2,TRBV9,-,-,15,CASSVMGGANYGYTF,TGTGCCAGCAGCGTAATGGGGGGCGCGAACTATGGCTACACCTTC
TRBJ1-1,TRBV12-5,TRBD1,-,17,CASVFRSRTGDGTEAFF,TGTGCTAGTGTGTTCCGGTCGCGAACAGGGGACGGCACTGAAGCTTTCTTT
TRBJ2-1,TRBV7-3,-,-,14,CASSRGSAYNEQFF,TGTGCCAGCAGCAGGGGGTCGGCCTACAATGAGCAGTTCTTC
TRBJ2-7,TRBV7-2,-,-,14,CASSLDAVTNEQYF,TGTGCCAGCAGCTTAGACGCGGTTACTAACGAGCAGTACTTC